This T cell receptor beta chain was recorded in a study of Tregs in tolerant kidney transplant recipients. Thawed PBMCs were FACS-sorted into unstimulated CD4+CD25+CD127- regulatory T cells, CD4+CD25- non-regulatory cells, CD4 and CD8 cells. As to this clone: Its specificity is unknown.

Measured with immunoSEQ multiplex PCR; TCRdb has only the in-frame clones, and not every one. The repertoire has fewer than 150,000 clones, roughly nine tenths of them found once; the top ten carry over 0.5%. Overall study results and limits: No direct test of biological reproducibility was done here.

The specimen sequenced was CD4+ T cells from blood. The source is a human donor in good health.

CDR3 in DNA: TGTGCCAGCAGCTTAGTACTGACAGTGAACACTGAAGCTTTCTTT. This translates into CASSLVLTVNTEAFF. V is TRBV11-2 and J is TRBJ1-1, with D possibly TRBD1 on 5 matching bases. The CDR3 covers 15 residues. V was trimmed by 1 base and J by 0 bases, leaving 9 bases between them. The germline V gene encodes CDR1 SGHAT and CDR2 FQNNGV.